This TCR beta chain was observed in a study of identical twins. Broader study findings: Surplus twin overlap in beta out-of-frame sequences was less pronounced. Models predicted too little out-of-frame TCR alpha sharing in monozygotic twins.

A universal primer site came from template switching; cDNA carried unique molecular identifiers. TCRdb passed the 5' RACE reads through MiXCR, listing each CDR3 protein once. Here the sample spans 500,000 or so distinct CDR3 sequences, 13% to 15% being singletons. About this clonotype: The antigen is not known.

The V end was cut by 5 bases, the J end by 6 bases, with 19 bases between. The germline V gene has CDR1 SEHNR and CDR2 FQNEAQ (reference sequence). CDR3 size: 15 residues. The same data also contributed to another study, on yellow fever vaccine responses in identical twins. As reported in that work: Twins reportedly mounted vaccine T cell responses that seemed partly convergent, partly personalized.

The receptor's source is a woman under 30 in good health. The chain recombines TRBV7-9 with TRBJ1-2; no reliable D call. The sequencing input was CD4+ T cells sorted from blood. The CDR3 is CASSQYSVFADGYTF. The CDR3 coding sequence is TGTGCCAGCAGCCAATACTCTGTGTTTGCAGATGGCTACACCTTC. The whole variable domain, remainder taken from reference TRBV7-9 and TRBJ1-2, is DTGVSQNPRHKITKRGQNVTFRCDPISEHNRLYWYRQTLGQGPEFLTYFQNEAQLEKSRLLSDRFSAERPKGSFSTLEIQRTEQGDSAMYLCASSQYSVFADGYTFGSGTRLTVV.